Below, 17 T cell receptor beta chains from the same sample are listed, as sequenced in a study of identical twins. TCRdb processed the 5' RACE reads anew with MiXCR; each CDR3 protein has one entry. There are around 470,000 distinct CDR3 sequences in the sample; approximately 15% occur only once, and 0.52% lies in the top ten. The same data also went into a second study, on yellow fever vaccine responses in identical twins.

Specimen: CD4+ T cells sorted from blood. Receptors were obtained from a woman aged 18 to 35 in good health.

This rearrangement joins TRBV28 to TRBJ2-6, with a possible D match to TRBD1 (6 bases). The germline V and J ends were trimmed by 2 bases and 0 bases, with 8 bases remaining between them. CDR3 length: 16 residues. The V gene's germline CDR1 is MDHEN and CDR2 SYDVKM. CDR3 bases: TGTGCCAGCAGTTTAGCAGGGGTCTCTGGGGCCAACGTCCTGACTTTC. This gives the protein CASSLAGVSGANVLTF. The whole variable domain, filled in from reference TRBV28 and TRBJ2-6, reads DVKVTQSSRYLVKRTGEKVFLECVQDMDHENMFWYRQDPGLGLRLIYFSYDVKMKEKGDIPEGYSVSREKKERFSLILESASTNQTSMYLCASSLAGVSGANVLTFGAGSRLTVL.

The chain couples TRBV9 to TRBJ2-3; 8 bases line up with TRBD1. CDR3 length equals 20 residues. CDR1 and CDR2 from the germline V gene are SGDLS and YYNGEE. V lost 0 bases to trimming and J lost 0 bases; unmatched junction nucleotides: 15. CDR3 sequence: CASSVATGQGAPRSTDTQYF. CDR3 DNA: TGTGCCAGCAGCGTAGCTACTGGGCAGGGGGCGCCTAGGAGCACAGATACGCAGTATTTT.

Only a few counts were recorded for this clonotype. CDR3 sequence reads: CASSEDSPYGYTF. CDR3 in DNA: TGTGCCAGCAGTGAAGACAGCCCTTATGGCTACACCTTC. V and J are TRBV2 and TRBJ1-2, with D hard to call. The CDR3 loop spans 13 amino acids. The germline V gene has CDR1 SNHLY and CDR2 FYNNEI. The ends were cut back, 1 base at V and 5 bases at J, with 8 bases in the middle.

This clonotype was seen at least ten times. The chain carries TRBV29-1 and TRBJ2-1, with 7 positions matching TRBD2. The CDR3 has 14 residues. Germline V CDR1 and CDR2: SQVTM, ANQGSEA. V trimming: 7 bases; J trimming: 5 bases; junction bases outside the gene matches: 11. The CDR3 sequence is CSATGRAIDNEQFF. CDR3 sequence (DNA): TGCAGCGCCACTGGGAGGGCCATCGACAATGAGCAGTTCTTC.

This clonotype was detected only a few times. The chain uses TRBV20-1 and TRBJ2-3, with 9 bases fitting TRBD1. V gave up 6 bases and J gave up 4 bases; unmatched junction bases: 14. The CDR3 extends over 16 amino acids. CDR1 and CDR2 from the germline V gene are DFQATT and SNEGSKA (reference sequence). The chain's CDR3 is CSASPGQGSRPDTQYF. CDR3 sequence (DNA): TGCAGTGCGTCACCGGGACAGGGTTCGAGGCCAGATACGCAGTATTTT.

This CDR3 reads CASRLGAVGSYEQYF. The CDR3 coding sequence is TGTGCCAGCAGGCTTGGGGCTGTCGGCTCCTACGAGCAGTACTTC. The V gene is TRBV28, the J gene TRBJ2-7, with D tentatively TRBD1 (5 bases). V lost 6 bases, J lost 0 bases, and 15 bases lay in between. This CDR3 has 15 amino acids. The V gene's germline CDR1 is MDHEN and CDR2 SYDVKM.

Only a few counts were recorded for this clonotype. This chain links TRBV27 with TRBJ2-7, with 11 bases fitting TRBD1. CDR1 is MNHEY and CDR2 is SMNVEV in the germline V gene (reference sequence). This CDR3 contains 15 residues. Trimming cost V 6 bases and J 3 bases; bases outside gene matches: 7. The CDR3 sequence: CASRETGTGGYEQYF. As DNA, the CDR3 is TGTGCCAGCAGAGAAACCGGGACAGGGGGCTACGAGCAGTACTTC.

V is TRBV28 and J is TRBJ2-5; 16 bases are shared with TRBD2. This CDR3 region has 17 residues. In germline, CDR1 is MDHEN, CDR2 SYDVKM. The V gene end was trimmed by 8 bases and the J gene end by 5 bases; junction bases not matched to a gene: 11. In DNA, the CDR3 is TGTGCCAGCGGAACGGGACTAGCGGGAGGGTGGCGGGAGACCCAGTACTTC. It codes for CASGTGLAGGWRETQYF.

The CDR3 reads CATSRDWGQDYGYTF. The CDR3 nucleotides read TGTGCCACCAGCAGAGATTGGGGGCAGGACTATGGCTACACCTTC. The chain couples TRBV15 to TRBJ1-2; tentative D call: TRBD1 (6 bases). The germline V and J ends were trimmed by 0 bases and 3 bases, with 11 bases remaining between them. The CDR3 has 15 amino acids. Germline V gene lookup returns CDR1 LNHNV and CDR2 YYDKDF (reference sequence).

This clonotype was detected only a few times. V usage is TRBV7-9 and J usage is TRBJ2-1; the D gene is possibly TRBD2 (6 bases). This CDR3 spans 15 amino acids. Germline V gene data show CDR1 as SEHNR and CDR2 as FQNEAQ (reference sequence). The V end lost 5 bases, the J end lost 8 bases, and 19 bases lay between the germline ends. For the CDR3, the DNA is TGTGCCAGCAGCCCCTCCGCGACTAGTTTCTATGAGCAGTTCTTC. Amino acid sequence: CASSPSATSFYEQFF.

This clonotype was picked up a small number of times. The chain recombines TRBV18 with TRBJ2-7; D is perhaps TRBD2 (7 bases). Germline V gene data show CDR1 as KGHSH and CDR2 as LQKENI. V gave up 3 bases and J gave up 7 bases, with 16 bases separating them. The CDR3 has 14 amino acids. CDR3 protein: CASSPPAGAGEQYF. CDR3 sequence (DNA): TGTGCCAGCTCACCTCCGGCGGGGGCCGGGGAGCAGTACTTC.

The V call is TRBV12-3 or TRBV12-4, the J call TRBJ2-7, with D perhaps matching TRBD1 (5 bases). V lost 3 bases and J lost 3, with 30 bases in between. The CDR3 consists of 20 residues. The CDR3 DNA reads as TGTGCCAGCAGTTTTTTTATAGACAAATTGAACCCATCCAGGGACTACGAGCAGTACTTC. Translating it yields CASSFFIDKLNPSRDYEQYF.

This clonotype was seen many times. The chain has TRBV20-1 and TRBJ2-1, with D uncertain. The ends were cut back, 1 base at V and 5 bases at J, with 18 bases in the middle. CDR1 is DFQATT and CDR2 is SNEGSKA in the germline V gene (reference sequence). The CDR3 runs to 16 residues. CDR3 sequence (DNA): TGCAGTGCTAGAGGGCAAAGTACTATGGATAACAATGAGCAGTTCTTC. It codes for CSARGQSTMDNNEQFF.

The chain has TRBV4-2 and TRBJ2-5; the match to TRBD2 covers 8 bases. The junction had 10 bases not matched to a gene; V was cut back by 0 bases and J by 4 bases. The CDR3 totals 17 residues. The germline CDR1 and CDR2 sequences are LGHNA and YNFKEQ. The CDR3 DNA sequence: TGTGCCAGCAGCCAAGATCTGGGACTAGTGGGAGGAGAGACCCAGTACTTC. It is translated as CASSQDLGLVGGETQYF.

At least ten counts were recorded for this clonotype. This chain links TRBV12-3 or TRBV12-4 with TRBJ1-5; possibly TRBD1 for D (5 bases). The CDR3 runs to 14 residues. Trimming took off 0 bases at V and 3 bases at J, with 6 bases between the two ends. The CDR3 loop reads CASSLAGTNQPQHF. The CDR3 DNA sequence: TGTGCCAGCAGTTTAGCCGGGACCAATCAGCCCCAGCATTTT.

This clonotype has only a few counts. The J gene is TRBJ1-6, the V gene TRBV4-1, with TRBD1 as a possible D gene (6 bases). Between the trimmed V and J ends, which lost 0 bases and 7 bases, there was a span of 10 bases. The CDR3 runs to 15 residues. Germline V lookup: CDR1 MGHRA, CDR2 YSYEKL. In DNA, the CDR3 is TGCGCCAGCAGCCAAGAGGGGGCTTCGAATTCACCCCTCCACTTT. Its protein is CASSQEGASNSPLHF.

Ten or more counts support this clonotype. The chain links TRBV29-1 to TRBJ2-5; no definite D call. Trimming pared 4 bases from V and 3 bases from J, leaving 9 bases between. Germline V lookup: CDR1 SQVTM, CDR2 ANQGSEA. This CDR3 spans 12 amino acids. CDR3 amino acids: CSVGEVKETQYF. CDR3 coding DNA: TGCAGCGTTGGAGAGGTTAAAGAGACCCAGTACTTC.